The entry that follows covers one TCR beta chain sequence. These data are taken from a study of blood T cells in healthy people across ages. The CDR3 contains 18 residues. Looked up from germline, CDR1 is LGHDT and CDR2 is YNNKEL (reference sequence). The trim removed 0 bases at V and 3 bases at J, leaving 10 bases unmatched. The authors ran a second PCR of 7 to 11 cycles using a sample-barcoded 5' primer and a J-beta primer mix. Using its own MiXCR run on the 5' RACE reads, TCRdb lists one record per CDR3 protein. The sample contains 700,000 to 850,000 distinct CDR3 sequences, around 36% of which appear only once.

Material for sequencing was blood. The rearrangement uses TRBV3-1 and TRBJ2-1; 8 bases map to TRBD2. This sequence was found in a young man in good health. The CDR3 DNA reads TGTGCCAGCAGCCAAGACCCAGCGGGGGCCCTAGACTACAATGAGCAGTTCTTC. Encoded protein: CASSQDPAGALDYNEQFF.